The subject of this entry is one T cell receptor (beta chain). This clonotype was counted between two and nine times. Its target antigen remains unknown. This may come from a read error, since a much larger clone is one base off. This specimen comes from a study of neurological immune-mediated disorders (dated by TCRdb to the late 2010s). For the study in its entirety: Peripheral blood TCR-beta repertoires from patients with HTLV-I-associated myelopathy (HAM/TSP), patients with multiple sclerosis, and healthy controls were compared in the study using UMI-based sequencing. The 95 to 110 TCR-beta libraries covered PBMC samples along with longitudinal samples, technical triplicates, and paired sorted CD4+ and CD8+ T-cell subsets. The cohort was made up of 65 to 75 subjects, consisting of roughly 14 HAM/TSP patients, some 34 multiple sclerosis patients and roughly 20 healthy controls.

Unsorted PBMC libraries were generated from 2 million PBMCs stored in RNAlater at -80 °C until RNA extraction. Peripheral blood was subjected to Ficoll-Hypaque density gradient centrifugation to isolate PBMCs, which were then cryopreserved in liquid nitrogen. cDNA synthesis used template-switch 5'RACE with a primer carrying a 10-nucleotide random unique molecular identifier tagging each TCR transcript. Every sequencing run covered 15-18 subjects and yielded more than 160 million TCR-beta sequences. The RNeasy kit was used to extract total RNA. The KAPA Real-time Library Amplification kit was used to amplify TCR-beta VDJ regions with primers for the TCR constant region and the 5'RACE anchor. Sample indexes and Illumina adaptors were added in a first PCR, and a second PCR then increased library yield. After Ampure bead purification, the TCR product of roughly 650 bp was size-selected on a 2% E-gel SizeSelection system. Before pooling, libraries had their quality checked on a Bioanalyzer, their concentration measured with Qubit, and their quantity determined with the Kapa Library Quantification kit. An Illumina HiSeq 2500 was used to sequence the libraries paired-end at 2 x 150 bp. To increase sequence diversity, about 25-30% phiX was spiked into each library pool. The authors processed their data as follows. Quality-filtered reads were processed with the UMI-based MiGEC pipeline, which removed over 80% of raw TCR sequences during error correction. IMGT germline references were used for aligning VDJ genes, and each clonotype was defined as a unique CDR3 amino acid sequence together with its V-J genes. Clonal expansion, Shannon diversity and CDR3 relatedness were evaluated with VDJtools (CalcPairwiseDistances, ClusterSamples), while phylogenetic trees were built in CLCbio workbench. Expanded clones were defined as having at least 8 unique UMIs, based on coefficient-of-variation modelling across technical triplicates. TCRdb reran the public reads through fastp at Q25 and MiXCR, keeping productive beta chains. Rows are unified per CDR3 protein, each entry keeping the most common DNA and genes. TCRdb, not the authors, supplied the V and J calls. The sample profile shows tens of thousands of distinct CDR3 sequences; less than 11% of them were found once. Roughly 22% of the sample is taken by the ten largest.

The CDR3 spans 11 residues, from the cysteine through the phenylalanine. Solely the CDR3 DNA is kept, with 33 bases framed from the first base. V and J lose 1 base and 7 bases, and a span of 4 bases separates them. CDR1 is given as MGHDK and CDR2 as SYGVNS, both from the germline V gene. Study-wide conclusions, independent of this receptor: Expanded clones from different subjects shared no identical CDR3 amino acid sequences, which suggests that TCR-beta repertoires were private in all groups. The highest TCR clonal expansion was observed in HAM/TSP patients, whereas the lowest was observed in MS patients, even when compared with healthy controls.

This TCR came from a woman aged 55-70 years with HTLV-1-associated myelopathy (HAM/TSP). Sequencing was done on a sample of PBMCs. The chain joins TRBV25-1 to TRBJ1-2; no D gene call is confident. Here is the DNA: TGTGCCAGCAGTGAATCAATTGGCTACACCTTC. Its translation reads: CASSESIGYTF.